This T cell receptor beta chain was observed in a study of blood T cell repertoires in COVID-19. Whole-study context: Acute and convalescent COVID-19 samples came from the United States, Italy and Spain. In each case, the material was cDNA or gDNA derived from T cells, B-cell-depleted T cells, or PBMCs.

J lost 7 bases, V lost 1 base, and 22 bases had no gene match. CDR1 is SGHVS, CDR2 FQNEAQ, per germline. The CDR3 has 20 residues. Original processing methods: Estimation of nucleated cell counts relied on the amplification of reference gene primers. The protocol was immunoSEQ multiplex PCR, while the TCRdb copy is restricted to in-frame clones and leaves out a portion. V and J calls and clone size follow that table, whereas D and trimming were derived from the DNA. Of roughly 55,000 clones listed, 75% to 90% were seen once; the top ten hold under 2%. The clonotype was recovered from an older woman with acute or convalescent COVID-19. The rearrangement joins TRBV7-8 to TRBJ2-3; the match to TRBD2 covers 8 bases. The sequenced material came from peripheral blood. The CDR3 sequence: CASSLVGTRGRRSMDHTQYF. CDR3 sequence (DNA): TGTGCCAGCAGCTTAGTAGGGACTAGAGGCCGCCGGAGTATGGATCATACGCAGTATTTT.